This TCR beta chain was profiled in a study of cytomegalovirus exposure and HLA in healthy donors. For the study at large: A later analysis reported the 100 to 150 validation repertoires used the same platform as the approximately 670 first-cohort repertoires. Findings of the study overall: First-cohort TCR clusters were later found to tend to co-occur in the 120 or so validation repertoires. The authors enumerated around 150 TCR beta chains as linked to cytomegalovirus.

The donors were part of the validation cohort, which consisted of some 120 subjects and was separate from the first cohort of 666 subjects. Of note for this clone: Its antigen remains unknown.

The CDR3 sequence is 12 residues long. The junction had 2 bases not matched to a gene; V was cut back by 5 bases and J by 9 bases. CDR1 and CDR2 (germline): SGHAT, FQNNGV. Measured with immunoSEQ multiplex PCR; TCRdb has only the in-frame clones, and not every one. Of more than 200,000 clones in the sample, less than 95% were seen once. Sequencing was carried out using PBMCs. The chain carries TRBV11-2 and TRBJ2-5; TRBD2 aligns across 11 bases. This clonotype was obtained from a woman aged 25 to 39 in good health and CMV-seronegative. CDR3: CASSAGLAAQYF. The CDR3 nucleotides read TGTGCCAGCAGCGCGGGACTAGCGGCCCAGTACTTC.